This is a list of T cell receptor beta chains from one sample in a study of T cell responses to AZD1222 COVID-19 vaccine. TCRdb's copy holds only in-frame clones and misses some; the assay was immunoSEQ multiplex PCR. This table holds some 190,000 clones, 80% to 90% found once. The specimen was peripheral blood, collected on day 0 of AZD1222 vaccination. The receptor source for this set is an adult in good health. CDR3s include the opening cysteine and the closing phenylalanine or tryptophan. The order of the fields is J gene, clone size, D gene, V gene, CDR3 protein, CDR3 DNA. The D gene is left open where the match is weak. Some rows have no size entry. The others give once, few or many, or a class for an expanded clone.

>TRBJ2-1|once|TRBD2|TRBV6-5
CASTLSGVSNEQFF
TGTGCCAGCACCCTTAGCGGGGTCTCCAATGAGCAGTTCTTC
>TRBJ1-2|once|.|TRBV6-5
CASSYRRNNYGYTF
TGTGCCAGCAGTTATAGGAGAAATAACTATGGCTACACCTTC
>TRBJ2-2|.|.|TRBV5-1
CASSDQGANTGELFF
TGCGCCAGCAGCGACCAGGGCGCGAACACCGGGGAGCTGTTTTTT
>TRBJ2-1|.|.|TRBV10-3
CAIRLVHLGNEQFF
TGTGCCATCCGGCTCGTACACCTCGGAAATGAGCAGTTCTTC
>TRBJ2-5|.|.|TRBV11-1
CASSPDSETQYF
TGTGCCAGCAGCCCCGATTCGGAGACCCAGTACTTC
>TRBJ1-1|few|TRBD1|TRBV7-4
CASTQGTGANTEAFF
TGTGCCAGCACCCAGGGGACAGGTGCGAACACTGAAGCTTTCTTT
>TRBJ2-1|.|TRBD2|TRBV3-1/TRBV3-2
CASSPTSGTNNEQFF
TGTGCCAGCAGCCCCACTAGCGGGACCAACAATGAGCAGTTCTTC
>TRBJ2-3|.|TRBD2|TRBV5-1
CASGPSGGADTQYF
TGCGCCAGCGGCCCTAGCGGGGGGGCAGATACGCAGTATTTT
>TRBJ2-7|.|TRBD1|TRBV28
CASSTGDRSSYEQYF
TGTGCCAGCAGTACGGGGGACAGGAGCTCCTACGAGCAGTACTTC
>TRBJ1-2|.|.|TRBV5-4
CASSSRTGNLYGYTF
TGTGCCAGCAGCTCGCGGACGGGGAATCTCTATGGCTACACCTTC
>TRBJ1-3|.|.|TRBV7-2
CASRELVAAGNTIYF
TGTGCCAGCAGGGAGCTTGTGGCGGCCGGAAACACCATATATTTT
>TRBJ2-3|.|.|TRBV7-2
CASSLRLTGKNTQYF
TGTGCCAGCAGCTTACGACTTACAGGGAAAAATACGCAGTATTTT
>TRBJ1-6|few|.|TRBV9
CASSVASSYNSPLHF
TGTGCCAGCAGCGTAGCGAGCTCCTATAATTCACCCCTCCACTTT
>TRBJ1-1|once|.|TRBV11-2
CASSPDVRNTEAFF
TGTGCCAGCAGCCCCGACGTCCGGAACACTGAAGCTTTCTTT
>TRBJ2-1|.|.|TRBV27
CASRSGFYEQFF
TGTGCCAGCAGATCAGGGTTTTATGAGCAGTTCTTC
>TRBJ1-2|.|.|TRBV28
CASTLDKGVTYGYTF
TGTGCCAGCACGTTAGACAAGGGGGTCACCTATGGCTACACCTTC
>TRBJ2-1|.|.|TRBV5-1
CASSLEGNRNYNEQFF
TGCGCCAGCAGCTTGGAGGGCAACCGCAACTACAATGAGCAGTTCTTC
>TRBJ2-1|.|.|TRBV7-2
CASSLGFLGNEQFF
TGTGCCAGCAGCTTAGGTTTCCTAGGCAATGAGCAGTTCTTC
>TRBJ2-1|.|TRBD2|TRBV9
CASSVVPGTSGYNEQFF
TGTGCCAGCAGCGTAGTCCCAGGGACTAGCGGCTACAATGAGCAGTTCTTC
>TRBJ2-1|.|.|TRBV4-2
CASSQEGEQFF
TGTGCCAGCAGCCAAGAAGGGGAGCAGTTCTTC
>TRBJ2-2|.|.|TRBV6-5
CASSYEWSPVTERLFF
TGTGCCAGCAGTTACGAATGGAGCCCCGTTACGGAAAGGCTGTTTTTT
>TRBJ2-7|.|.|TRBV12-3/TRBV12-4
CASSPTAYEQYF
TGTGCCAGCAGCCCGACAGCCTACGAGCAGTACTTC
>TRBJ1-4|few|.|TRBV5-4
CASSIETGKLFF
TGTGCCAGCAGCATCGAAACGGGAAAACTGTTTTTT
>TRBJ1-5|.|.|TRBV6-1
CASSEARGGAVVDHF
TGTGCCAGCAGTGAAGCGAGAGGTGGGGCTGTCGTCGATCATTTT
>TRBJ2-7|.|TRBD1|TRBV6-2/TRBV6-3
CASSLGQAPYEQYF
TGTGCCAGCAGCCTTGGACAGGCTCCATACGAGCAGTACTTC
>TRBJ2-1|.|.|TRBV12-5
CASGSLYNEQFF
TGTGCTAGTGGTTCCCTCTATAATGAGCAGTTCTTC
>TRBJ2-5|.|.|TRBV19
CATGRPQETQYF
TGTGCCACTGGACGCCCGCAAGAGACCCAGTACTTC
>TRBJ2-3|.|.|TRBV5-5
CASTFWQAKARGTDTQYF
TGTGCCAGCACCTTCTGGCAGGCTAAGGCCCGGGGGACAGATACGCAGTATTTT
>TRBJ2-2|.|TRBD1|TRBV5-4
CASSSAGTGNTGELFF
TGTGCCAGCAGCTCAGCCGGGACAGGGAACACCGGGGAGCTGTTTTTT
>TRBJ2-1|few|TRBD2|TRBV7-2
CASTPGLNNEQFF
TGTGCCAGCACGCCGGGACTAAACAATGAGCAGTTCTTC
>TRBJ2-3|.|TRBD2|TRBV5-1
CASSLERGGPDTQYF
TGCGCCAGCAGCTTGGAGCGGGGGGGACCAGATACGCAGTATTTT
>TRBJ1-2|.|.|TRBV5-1
CASSLDRIYGYTF
TGCGCCAGCAGCTTGGACAGGATCTATGGCTACACCTTC
>TRBJ2-5|.|.|TRBV29-1
CSVEGEVAENQETQYF
TGCAGCGTTGAGGGTGAGGTAGCGGAGAACCAAGAGACCCAGTACTTC
>TRBJ2-6|.|.|TRBV11-2
CASSLGPGANVLTF
TGTGCCAGCAGCTTAGGGCCTGGGGCCAACGTCCTGACTTTC
>TRBJ2-6|.|.|TRBV6-5
CASRTAGANVLTF
TGTGCCAGCAGGACTGCTGGGGCCAACGTCCTGACTTTC
>TRBJ1-6|.|TRBD1|TRBV6-5
CASRLDRGYNSPLHF
TGTGCCAGCAGACTGGACAGGGGCTATAATTCACCCCTCCACTTT
>TRBJ1-4|.|.|TRBV27
CASSLGGGGGEKLFF
TGTGCCAGCAGTTTAGGTGGGGGGGGAGGTGAAAAACTGTTTTTT